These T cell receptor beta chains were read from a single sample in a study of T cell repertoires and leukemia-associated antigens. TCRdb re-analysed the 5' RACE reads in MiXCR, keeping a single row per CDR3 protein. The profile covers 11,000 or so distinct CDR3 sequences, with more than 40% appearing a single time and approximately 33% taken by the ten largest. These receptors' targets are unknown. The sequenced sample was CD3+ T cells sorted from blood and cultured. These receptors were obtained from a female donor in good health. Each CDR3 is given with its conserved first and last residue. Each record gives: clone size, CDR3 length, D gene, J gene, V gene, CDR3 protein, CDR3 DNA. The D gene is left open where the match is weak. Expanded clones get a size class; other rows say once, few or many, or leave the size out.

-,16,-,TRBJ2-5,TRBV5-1,CASSLDVQLGLETQYF,TGCGCCAGCAGCTTGGACGTCCAATTGGGGCTAGAGACCCAGTACTTC
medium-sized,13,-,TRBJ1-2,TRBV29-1,CSDAEDGRTGYTF,TGCAGCGACGCCGAGGACGGCCGGACGGGCTACACCTTC
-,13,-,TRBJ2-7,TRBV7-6,CASSKGPSYEQYF,TGTGCCAGCAGCAAGGGACCCTCCTACGAGCAGTACTTC
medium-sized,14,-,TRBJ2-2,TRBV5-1,CASSFTGDTGELFF,TGCGCCAGCAGCTTCACCGGCGACACCGGGGAGCTGTTTTTT
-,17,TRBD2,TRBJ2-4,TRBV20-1,CSAGEGGRTSDSYIQYF,TGCAGTGCTGGAGAAGGGGGCCGGACTAGCGACTCCTACATTCAGTACTTC
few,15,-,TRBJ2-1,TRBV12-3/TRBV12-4,CASSPPGRFYNEQFF,TGTGCCAGCAGTCCACCGGGACGTTTCTACAATGAGCAGTTCTTC
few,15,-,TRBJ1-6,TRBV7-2,CASSLHRVENSPLHF,TGTGCCAGCAGCTTACATCGCGTGGAGAATTCACCCCTCCACTTT
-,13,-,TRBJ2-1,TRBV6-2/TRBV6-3,CASRNGQYNEQFF,TGTGCCAGCAGAAACGGACAGTACAATGAGCAGTTCTTC
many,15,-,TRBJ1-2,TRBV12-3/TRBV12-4,CASSSLAWRQGGYTF,TGTGCCAGCAGTTCTTTGGCCTGGCGGCAGGGTGGCTACACCTTC
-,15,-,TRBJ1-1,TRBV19,CASSFRAGENTEAFF,TGTGCCAGTAGTTTCCGAGCAGGGGAGAACACTGAAGCTTTCTTT
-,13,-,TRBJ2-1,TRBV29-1,CSVVSSSYNEQFF,TGCAGCGTTGTTAGCTCCAGCTACAATGAGCAGTTCTTC
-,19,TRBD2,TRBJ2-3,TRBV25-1,CARSEWGTSGSRNTDTQYF,TGTGCACGCAGTGAATGGGGGACTAGTGGGAGCCGAAACACAGATACGCAGTATTTT
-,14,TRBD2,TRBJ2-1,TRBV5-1,CASSLWTSGNEQFF,TGCGCCAGCAGCCTCTGGACTAGCGGCAATGAGCAGTTCTTC
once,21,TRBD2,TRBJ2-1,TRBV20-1,CSARDRFGGRTPDGSYNEQFF,TGCAGTGCTAGAGATCGGTTTGGCGGGAGAACCCCCGACGGCTCCTACAATGAGCAGTTCTTC
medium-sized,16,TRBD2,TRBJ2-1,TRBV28,CASSYFSGSSYNEQFF,TGTGCCAGCAGTTATTTTAGCGGGAGCTCCTACAATGAGCAGTTCTTC
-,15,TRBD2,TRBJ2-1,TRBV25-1,CASSDFSGSQDEQFF,TGTGCCAGCAGTGATTTTAGCGGGTCTCAAGATGAGCAGTTCTTC
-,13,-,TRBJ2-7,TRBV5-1,CASSHDDPYEQYF,TGCGCCAGCAGCCACGACGACCCATACGAGCAGTACTTC
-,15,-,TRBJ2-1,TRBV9,CASSVVEGSYNEQLF,TGTGCCAGCAGCGTAGTGGAAGGCTCCTACAACGAGCAGCTCTTC